The source of this T cell receptor beta chain is a study of early T cells in non-severe SARS-CoV-2 infection. Turning to the study itself: The study sequenced bulk RNA from unsorted whole blood, with chains unpaired. Overall study results and limits: Anti-spike CD8 responses were favored by VDJdb matching, which missed private and CD4 specificities.

This clonotype was counted at least ten times. Antigen specificity is unknown. Germline-derived CDR1 and CDR2 are LGHNA and YSLEER. Trimming stripped 1 base from V and 0 bases from J, with 6 bases between. This CDR3 has 15 amino acids. Unique molecular identifiers were added to individual cDNA molecules. One entry per CDR3 protein results from TCRdb running MiXCR on the 5' RACE reads. The sample consists of approximately 23,000 distinct CDR3 sequences, roughly 4.5% of them appearing once. The clonotype originates from an adult who was a healthcare worker with PCR-confirmed SARS-CoV-2 infection or an uninfected control (not recorded which). The source material was whole blood. The rearrangement uses TRBV4-3 and TRBJ1-4, with D uncertain. CDR3 sequence reads: CASSQGGATNEKLFF. CDR3 DNA: TGCGCCAGCAGCCAAGGGGGTGCAACTAATGAAAAACTGTTTTTT.